These 16 T cell receptor beta chains came from one sample sequenced in a study of radiotherapy plus CTLA-4 blockade in lung cancer. Sequencing was performed with immunoSEQ multiplex PCR; in TCRdb, only in-frame clones are kept and a portion is missing. The data contain over 100,000 clones, about nine tenths of them singletons. The specimen comprised peripheral blood, sampled from a patient treated with radiotherapy plus ipilimumab. These receptors all stem from a human donor with non-small cell lung cancer that progressed on radiotherapy plus ipilimumab.

The chain links TRBV5-1 to TRBJ2-3; unclear D gene. Per the germline V gene, CDR1 is SGHRS and CDR2 is YFSETQ. CDR3 length: 14 residues. Deletions cut 0 bases from V and 6 bases from J, with 11 bases between. In DNA form, the CDR3 reads TGCGCCAGCAGCTTGGGGACGGAAGGGGATACGCAGTATTTT. This codes for CASSLGTEGDTQYF. Looking up the rest from reference TRBV5-1 and TRBJ2-3 gives the full variable domain: KAGVTQTPRYLIKTRGQQVTLSCSPISGHRSVSWYQQTPGQGLQFLFEYFSETQRNKGNFPGRFSGRQFSNSRSEMNVSTLELGDSALYLCASSLGTEGDTQYFGPGTRLTVL.

As for this clone: At one end, the junction sequence differs from germline, possibly due to a read error. CDR3 residues: CSVRRGETQYF. The CDR3 nucleotides read TGCAGTGTTAGACGAGGAGAGACCCAGTACTTC. The gene calls are TRBV20-1 and TRBJ2-5; D uncertain. CDR1 is DFQATT and CDR2 is SNEGSKA in the germline V gene (reference sequence). The CDR3 consists of 11 residues.

The rearrangement joins TRBV2 to TRBJ2-7, with D perhaps matching TRBD1 or TRBD2 (6 bases each). CDR1 and CDR2 (germline): SNHLY, FYNNEI. The CDR3 extends over 14 amino acids. Trimming removed 2 bases from V and 2 bases from J, with 10 bases in between. Here the CDR3 DNA reads TGTGCCAGCAGTGAAAGGGGGGCCGCCTACGAGCAGTACTTC. Its protein is CASSERGAAYEQYF.

This clone appeared a single time. The V and J genes are TRBV2 and TRBJ1-3, with 9 bases matching TRBD1. This CDR3 region has 17 residues. Germline V gene lookup returns CDR1 SNHLY and CDR2 FYNNEI. J was trimmed by 0 bases and V by 6 bases; bases with no gene match: 9. This chain's CDR3 is CASRPGQGLSSGNTIYF. Here the CDR3 DNA reads TGTGCCAGCAGGCCTGGACAGGGGTTAAGCTCTGGAAACACCATATATTTT.

The rearrangement uses TRBV2 and TRBJ2-1; TRBD2 agrees at 8 bases. The CDR3 is made up of 13 amino acids. Germline lookup yields CDR1 SNHLY and CDR2 FYNNEI. V was pared by 1 base and J by 9 bases, with 2 bases of the junction left unmatched. The CDR3 sequence is CASSEEAGGEQFF. CDR3 coding DNA: TGTGCCAGCAGTGAAGAGGCGGGGGGTGAGCAGTTCTTC.

The chain combines TRBV14 with TRBJ2-7; D uncertain. Trimming removed 0 bases at V and 1 base at J, with 10 bases between. Germline loops: CDR1 SGHDN, CDR2 FVKESK. This CDR3 region has 15 residues. CDR3 in DNA: TGTGCCAGCAGCCAAGACCCAGCCCGTTCCTACGAGCAGTACTTC. Amino acids: CASSQDPARSYEQYF.

The gene calls are TRBV19 and TRBJ2-1, with TRBD2 matching over 10 bases. Trimming took 7 bases from V and 5 from J; bases not matched to a gene: 11. The CDR3 is made up of 16 amino acids. Germline V gives CDR1 LNHDA, CDR2 SQIVND (reference sequence). CDR3 sequence: CASTSGPSGRHNEQFF. CDR3 sequence (DNA): TGTGCCAGTACCTCCGGCCCTAGCGGGAGACACAATGAGCAGTTCTTC.

The count of this clone is one. The rearrangement links TRBV7-9 to TRBJ2-5; D might be TRBD1 or TRBD2, each matching 5 bases. The CDR3 totals 15 residues. Trimming shortened V by 1 base and J by 1 base, and 10 bases separated the two germline ends. Germline loops: CDR1 SEHNR, CDR2 FQNEAQ (reference sequence). The chain's CDR3 is CASSLGWGSQETQYF. CDR3 DNA sequence: TGTGCCAGCAGCTTAGGCTGGGGGTCCCAAGAGACCCAGTACTTC. Together with reference TRBV7-9 and TRBJ2-5, the CDR3 gives the full variable domain: DTGVSQNPRHKITKRGQNVTFRCDPISEHNRLYWYRQTLGQGPEFLTYFQNEAQLEKSRLLSDRFSAERPKGSFSTLEIQRTEQGDSAMYLCASSLGWGSQETQYFGPGTRLLVL.

V usage is TRBV5-4 and J usage is TRBJ2-5, with 9 nucleotides matching TRBD2. The CDR3 covers 16 residues. Unmatched junction bases numbered 5, after V lost 0 bases and J lost 2 bases. Germline V gene sequence: CDR1 SGHNT, CDR2 YYREEE (reference sequence). The CDR3 spells CASSLDSGRRQETQYF. The CDR3 region has the DNA TGTGCCAGCAGCTTGGATAGCGGGAGACGTCAAGAGACCCAGTACTTC.

This chain connects TRBV6-1 to TRBJ1-1, with TRBD1 as a possible D gene (5 bases). The CDR3 has 13 residues. V was pared by 8 bases and J by 2 bases, with 12 bases between. Germline V lookup: CDR1 MNHNS, CDR2 SASEGT. The CDR3 coding sequence is TGTGCCAGCCGGATCAGGGATAACACTGAAGCTTTCTTT. Its protein is CASRIRDNTEAFF.

This chain connects TRBV4-2 to TRBJ2-1; 10 nucleotides agree with TRBD2. With V trimmed by 6 bases and J by 0 bases, 2 bases remained unmatched. This CDR3 is built from 15 residues. CDR1 is LGHNA, CDR2 YNFKEQ, per germline. The CDR3 region has the DNA TGTGCCAGCAGATCTAGCGGGAGCTCCTACAATGAGCAGTTCTTC. It yields the protein CASRSSGSSYNEQFF.

CDR3 loop: CASSSQETQYF. In DNA form, the CDR3 reads TGTGCCAGCTCATCCCAAGAGACCCAGTACTTC. The genes are TRBV18 and TRBJ2-5, with D unclear. The V end was cut by 5 bases, the J end by 1 base, with 2 bases between. Germline V gene lookup returns CDR1 KGHSH and CDR2 LQKENI. The CDR3 has 11 residues.

The chain uses TRBV6-5 and TRBJ1-2; TRBD1 matches at 8 bases. This CDR3 is 13 amino acids long. Germline CDR1 is MNHEY and CDR2 is SVGAGI. The V gene end was trimmed by 6 bases and the J gene end by 5 bases; junction bases not matched to a gene: 5. The CDR3: CASSPTGDYGYTF. The CDR3 DNA reads as TGTGCCAGCAGCCCGACAGGGGATTATGGCTACACCTTC.

The DNA for the CDR3 is TGTGCCAGCAGTGAAGGGGGGGCTCTGAATCAGCCCCAGCATTTT. Translated: CASSEGGALNQPQHF. The chain joins TRBV6-1 to TRBJ1-5; weak D call: TRBD1 (6 bases). CDR3 length equals 15 residues. Germline-derived CDR1 and CDR2 are MNHNS and SASEGT. Trimming removed 1 base at V and 4 bases at J, with 11 bases between.

The chain is built from TRBV2 and TRBJ2-3; TRBD2 agrees at 9 bases. The length of the CDR3 is 14 residues. Germline CDR1 reads SNHLY; CDR2 reads FYNNEI. V lost 6 bases, J lost 2 bases, and 3 bases stayed unmatched. The CDR3 DNA reads as TGTGCCAGCAGGGAGCGGGGGGTCACAGATACGCAGTATTTT. It encodes CASRERGVTDTQYF.

This clone was picked up one time. This rearrangement joins TRBV5-4 to TRBJ2-2; TRBD1 aligns across 7 bases. The V and J ends lost 0 bases and 6 bases, in that order; junction bases with no gene match: 5. The CDR3 loop spans 15 amino acids. CDR1 and CDR2 from the germline V gene are SGHNT and YYREEE (reference sequence). The CDR3 DNA reads as TGTGCCAGCAGCTTGGGACAGGGCACAGCCGGGGAGCTGTTTTTT. Its translation: CASSLGQGTAGELFF.